The 17 T cell receptor beta chains presented below share a single source sample, sequenced in a study of T-cell reconstitution after alpha-beta-depleted transplantation in children. Overall study results and limits: Newly produced T cells mostly provided counts and TCRbeta diversity after one year, as hyperexpanded clones declined.

Their cognate antigens are unknown. The TCRbeta library incorporated unique molecular identifiers. MiXCR, run by TCRdb on the PCR reads, gives a single entry per CDR3 protein. The sample contains about 300,000 distinct CDR3 sequences, roughly 7.8% of which appear only once. Sequencing used peripheral blood, obtained 360 days after TCRalphabeta/CD19-depleted stem cell transplant. The receptors were gathered from a female patient aged 2-15 years who had a stem cell transplant for Fanconi anemia, so the T cells may come from the graft donor.

This clonotype came up many times. The chain links TRBV5-6 to TRBJ2-7; D uncertain. Germline lookup yields CDR1 SGHDT and CDR2 YYEEEE. With 2 bases removed from V and 2 bases from J, the gap between germline ends came to 11 bases. This CDR3 has 14 residues. The CDR3 DNA sequence: TGTGCCAGCAGCTTTTCCGGGTTAGCCTACGAGCAGTACGTC. This encodes CASSFSGLAYEQYV.

This clonotype showed up many times. The rearrangement links TRBV29-1 to TRBJ2-5, with TRBD1 as a possible D gene (5 bases). The CDR3 covers 12 residues. Trimming pared 6 bases from V and 0 bases from J, leaving 8 bases between. CDR1 SQVTM and CDR2 ANQGSEA come from the germline V gene. The DNA for the CDR3 is TGCAGCGTGACAGTCCACCAAGAGACCCAGTACTTC. It translates to CSVTVHQETQYF.

This clonotype has more than one count but fewer than ten. The chain recombines TRBV20-1 with TRBJ2-7; 13 nucleotides line up with TRBD2. This CDR3 is built from 16 residues. Unmatched junction bases numbered 11, after V lost 7 bases and J lost 2 bases. The germline CDR1 and CDR2 sequences are DFQATT and SNEGSKA (reference sequence). CDR3 sequence (DNA): TGCAGTGTGGGTTGGACTAGCGGGAGTCAGGCCTACGAGCAGTACTTC. Amino acid sequence: CSVGWTSGSQAYEQYF.

The chain uses TRBV11-2 and TRBJ2-4; 15 bases agree with TRBD2. Trimming at V came to 4 bases and at J to 1 base, leaving 5 bases not matched to a gene. Germline V gene data show CDR1 as SGHAT and CDR2 as FQNNGV. The CDR3 consists of 18 residues. CDR3 DNA: TGTGCCAGCAGCTGGACTAGCGGGGGGGCTGTGGCCAAAAACATTCAGTACTTC. Protein sequence: CASSWTSGGAVAKNIQYF.

This clonotype was seen a few times. V and J are TRBV20-1 and TRBJ2-1, with 9 bases fitting TRBD2. The CDR3 has 14 residues. The germline gives CDR1 DFQATT, CDR2 SNEGSKA (reference sequence). CDR3 DNA sequence: TGCAGCCCCGACGGCGGGAGGGATTACAATGAGCAGTTCTTC. It translates to CSPDGGRDYNEQFF.

This clonotype was detected ten times or more. This sequence joins TRBV29-1 and TRBJ2-5, with 7 bases identical to TRBD2. The J segment lost 2 bases and the V segment lost 4 bases, leaving 4 bases of the junction unmatched. Per germline, CDR1 SQVTM and CDR2 ANQGSEA. CDR3 length: 13 amino acids. The CDR3 nucleotides are TGCAGCGTTGGCGGGAGCGTACAAGAGACCCAGTACTTC. Protein: CSVGGSVQETQYF.

Many counts were recorded for this clonotype. This chain uses TRBV12-3 or TRBV12-4 with TRBJ2-7; 9 bases line up with TRBD2. The CDR3 covers 16 residues. Losses at the gene ends were 2 bases for V and 3 bases for J; bases not matched to a gene: 8. CDR3 residues: CASSLPPTSGYYEQYF. Here the CDR3 DNA reads TGTGCCAGCAGTTTACCCCCGACTAGCGGCTACTACGAGCAGTACTTC.

This clonotype has at least ten counts. The chain uses TRBV4-1 and TRBJ2-1; D unresolved. The CDR3 contains 12 residues. Trimming stripped 1 base from V and 6 bases from J, with 4 bases between. Germline CDR1 MGHRA, CDR2 YSYEKL. The CDR3 nucleotides are TGCGCCAGCAGCCAAGGGGGCAATGAGCAGTTCTTC. Protein: CASSQGGNEQFF.

This clonotype was recorded many times. The gene calls are TRBV10-3 and TRBJ2-5, with D perhaps TRBD1 or TRBD2 (6 bases each). Germline CDR1 reads ENHRY; CDR2 reads SYGVKD. Deletions cut 4 bases from V and 0 bases from J, with 9 bases between. This CDR3 spans 14 amino acids. The CDR3 is CAISVGGYQETQYF. CDR3 in DNA: TGTGCCATCAGTGTAGGGGGGTACCAAGAGACCCAGTACTTC.

This clonotype has ten or more counts. This chain links TRBV9 with TRBJ1-1; possible D gene TRBD1, 6 bases. The CDR3 covers 17 residues. Per the germline V gene, CDR1 is SGDLS and CDR2 is YYNGEE. Trimming removed 2 bases from V and 2 bases from J, with 19 bases in between. As DNA, the CDR3 is TGTGCCAGCAGCGTCGGGGGGACGGGACACTTCAACACTGAAGCTTTCTTT. Translation: CASSVGGTGHFNTEAFF. The entire variable domain, with the rest obtained from reference TRBV9 and TRBJ1-1, is as follows: DSGVTQTPKHLITATGQRVTLRCSPRSGDLSVYWYQQSLDQGLQFLIQYYNGEERAKGNILERFSAQQFPDLHSELNLSSLELGDSALYFCASSVGGTGHFNTEAFFGQGTRLTVV.

In DNA form, the CDR3 reads TGTGCCAGCAGCTTTGAGGGGCAACCAATCTATGGCTACACCTTC. Encoded protein: CASSFEGQPIYGYTF. The V and J genes are TRBV5-5 and TRBJ1-2; D perhaps matches TRBD1 (5 bases). Trimming took 2 bases from V and 4 from J, leaving 15 bases between them. Germline CDR1 reads SGHKS; CDR2 reads YYEKEE (reference sequence). The CDR3 spans 15 residues.

This clonotype was seen a handful of times. The chain joins TRBV28 to TRBJ1-2, with 8 bases fitting TRBD1. CDR3 size: 14 residues. Germline CDR1 reads MDHEN; CDR2 reads SYDVKM. The V segment lost 2 bases and the J segment 8 bases; nucleotides outside the gene matches: 7. The CDR3 DNA follows: TGTGCCAGCAGTTTAACCGCGCACAGGGGGGGCTACACCTTC. This encodes CASSLTAHRGGYTF.

Many counts were recorded for this clonotype. The V gene is TRBV21-1, the J gene TRBJ1-2. TRBV21-1 is tagged as a pseudogene. The CDR3 loop spans 12 amino acids. CDR3 residues: CASTRAGWGYTF. Here the CDR3 DNA reads TGTGCCAGCACGAGGGCAGGATGGGGCTACACCTTC.

At least ten counts were recorded for this clonotype. The chain is built from TRBV9 and TRBJ2-5; 8 nucleotides line up with TRBD2. Germline V lookup: CDR1 SGDLS, CDR2 YYNGEE. The CDR3 runs to 13 residues. The V gene end was trimmed by 7 bases and the J gene end by 3 bases; junction bases not matched to a gene: 5. The CDR3 is CASGGSGKETQYF. The DNA of the CDR3 is TGTGCCAGCGGTGGTAGCGGGAAAGAGACCCAGTACTTC.

This clonotype was observed many times. The genes are TRBV25-1 and TRBJ2-3; 8 bases fit TRBD2. The V segment lost 1 base and the J segment 4 bases; nucleotides outside the gene matches: 10. Germline V gene lookup returns CDR1 MGHDK and CDR2 SYGVNS. The CDR3 runs to 17 residues. CDR3 residues: CASSESSGLEAPDTQYF. CDR3 DNA sequence: TGTGCCAGCAGTGAATCCTCGGGACTAGAAGCACCAGATACGCAGTATTTT.

The chain couples TRBV4-3 to TRBJ1-2; D gene unclear. Germline V CDR1 and CDR2: LGHNA, YSLEER. V shed 1 base and J shed 8 bases, with 11 bases lying between them. The CDR3 sequence is 13 residues long. CDR3 sequence reads: CASSQARGLGYTF. CDR3 DNA sequence: TGCGCCAGCAGCCAAGCGAGAGGGTTGGGCTACACCTTC.

At least ten counts were recorded for this clonotype. This rearrangement joins TRBV29-1 to TRBJ1-1, with unresolved D. CDR1 is SQVTM, CDR2 ANQGSEA, per germline. The CDR3 has 13 amino acids. V was shortened by 0 bases and J by 5 bases, with 10 bases between the two germline ends. The CDR3 DNA sequence: TGCAGCGTTGAAGATCGGACGCGTACTGAAGCTTTCTTT. It yields the protein CSVEDRTRTEAFF.